Listed below are T cell receptor beta chains from one sample, sequenced in a study of blood T cell repertoires in COVID-19. Only in-frame clones appear in the TCRdb table, and some are missing; sequencing was by immunoSEQ multiplex PCR. The profile covers around 330,000 clones, with around 90% appearing a single time and 2.6% taken by the ten largest. The sample consisted of PBMCs or T cells enriched from blood (not recorded which). The receptors come from a man between 60 and 75 years old who had recovered from COVID-19. Each CDR3 is given with its conserved first and last residue. A D gene is named only where the DNA matches it firmly. Where a row states a size, it is once, few, many or the class of an expanded clone; other rows omit it.

abundance,v_gene,len,j_gene,d_gene,CDR3nt,CDR3aa
-,TRBV18,15,TRBJ2-7,TRBD1,TGTGCCAGCTCATCATCCCGGGACAGGCCTTACGAGCAGTACTTC,CASSSSRDRPYEQYF
once,TRBV10-1,15,TRBJ2-2,-,TGCGCCAGCAGTGAGTCTTTCTCCCACACCGGGGAGCTGTTTTTT,CASSESFSHTGELFF
-,TRBV19,15,TRBJ2-2,-,TGTGCCAGTAGTCCCGAGAACAGGGTAACCGGGGAGCTGTTTTTT,CASSPENRVTGELFF
-,TRBV19,13,TRBJ1-6,-,TGTGCCAGTAGCAGGGAAAATAATTCACCCCTCCACTTT,CASSRENNSPLHF
-,TRBV3-1/TRBV3-2,17,TRBJ2-3,TRBD1,TGTGCCAGCAGCCAAAATTTACAGGGGGCGGCCGCAGATACGCAGTATTTT,CASSQNLQGAAADTQYF
-,TRBV6-5,15,TRBJ2-7,TRBD1,TGTGCCAGCAGTTACTCGGAAAGGGGGCTGGCCGAGCAGTACTTC,CASSYSERGLAEQYF
-,TRBV11-2,14,TRBJ1-2,TRBD1,TGTGCCAGCAGCTCCCGGGACAGGCAATCATGGTACACCTTC,CASSSRDRQSWYTF
-,TRBV6-5,16,TRBJ2-7,TRBD1,TGTGCCAGCAGTTACCCTAGGACAGGGGGGATTTACGAGCAGTACTTC,CASSYPRTGGIYEQYF
-,TRBV3-1/TRBV3-2,17,TRBJ2-1,TRBD2,TGTGCCAGCAGCCAAGGGTCCCTAGCGGGGGGTCGCGGTGAGCAGTTCTTC,CASSQGSLAGGRGEQFF
-,TRBV19,12,TRBJ1-6,-,TGTGCCACCGGGACTTCGTGGTCACCCCTCCACTTT,CATGTSWSPLHF
few,TRBV18,18,TRBJ1-1,-,TGTGCCAGCTCACCACCCGGGCAGGGTGGACGAATGAACACTGAAGCTTTCTTT,CASSPPGQGGRMNTEAFF
-,TRBV20-1,14,TRBJ2-5,-,TGCAGTGCCAGTATATTTAGGGGTTATGAGACCCAGTACTTC,CSASIFRGYETQYF
few,TRBV5-6,16,TRBJ2-7,TRBD2,TGTGCCAGCAGCTTGGGGACTAGCGGGGGAAACTACGAGCAGTACTTC,CASSLGTSGGNYEQYF
-,TRBV5-1,14,TRBJ1-1,TRBD1,TGCGCCAGCGCAGGGAGGACAGGGAACACTGAAGCTTTCTTT,CASAGRTGNTEAFF
-,TRBV2,11,TRBJ2-7,-,TGTGCCAGCCAGGGGGGTCGCGAGCAGTACTTC,CASQGGREQYF
-,TRBV11-2,14,TRBJ1-2,-,TGTGCCAGCAGCCCATCGGTGGGCACAACTTTTTACACCTTC,CASSPSVGTTFYTF
-,TRBV28,16,TRBJ1-1,TRBD1,TGTGCCAGCACCCTTCTTGGACAGGGGGCGAACACTGAAGCTTTCTTT,CASTLLGQGANTEAFF